This TCR beta chain comes out of a study of T cell responses to AZD1222 COVID-19 vaccine. Comment on this clone: Its antigen is not identified.

The CDR3 is 18 residues long. Trimming cost V 3 bases and J 0 bases, with 18 bases left between them. Germline lookup yields CDR1 MNHNS and CDR2 SASEGT. Sequencing was performed with immunoSEQ multiplex PCR; in TCRdb, only in-frame clones are kept and a portion is missing. The sample has approximately 130,000 clones; 70% to 90% are singletons. The study, taken as a whole, reports: Most donors were white British, females outnumbered males, and clonal diversity was possibly underestimated. Unmutated variant regions reportedly attract nearly half of all spike-specific TCRs. CD4 TCRs linked to vaccination spanned spike, dominating at 160-218 and 743-854. Repertoire collection took place solely once the T cell response had peaked.

This receptor was identified in an adult in good health. Source: peripheral blood, taken on day 0 of AZD1222 vaccination. This chain connects TRBV6-1 to TRBJ1-3; D gene ambiguous. CDR3 nucleotide sequence: TGTGCCAGCAGTGACCCCGGTGAGGCCCGTACCTCTGGAAACACCATATATTTT. It specifies CASSDPGEARTSGNTIYF.